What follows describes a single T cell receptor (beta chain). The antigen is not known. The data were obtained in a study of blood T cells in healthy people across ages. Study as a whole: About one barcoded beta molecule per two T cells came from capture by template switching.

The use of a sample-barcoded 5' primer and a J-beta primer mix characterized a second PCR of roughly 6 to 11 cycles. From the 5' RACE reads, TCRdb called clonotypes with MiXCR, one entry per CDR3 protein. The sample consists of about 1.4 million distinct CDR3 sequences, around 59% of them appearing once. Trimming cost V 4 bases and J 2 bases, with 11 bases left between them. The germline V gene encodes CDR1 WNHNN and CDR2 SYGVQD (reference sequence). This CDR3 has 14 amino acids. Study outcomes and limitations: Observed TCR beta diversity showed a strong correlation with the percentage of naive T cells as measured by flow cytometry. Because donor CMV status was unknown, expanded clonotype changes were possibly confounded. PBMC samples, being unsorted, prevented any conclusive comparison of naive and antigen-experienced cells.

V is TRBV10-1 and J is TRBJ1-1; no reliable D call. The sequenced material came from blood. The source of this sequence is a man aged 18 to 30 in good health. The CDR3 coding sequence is TGCGCCAGCAGTGCGTGGCTTACCAACACTGAAGCTTTCTTT. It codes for CASSAWLTNTEAFF.